These 2 T cell receptor beta chains were all obtained from the same sample, sequenced in a study of T cell repertoires in cytomegalovirus infection. Each CDR3 protein is one row after TCRdb ran MiXCR on the reads. The table records about 490,000 distinct CDR3 sequences, approximately 16% of them present only once. The sequenced sample consisted of CD8+ T cells from PBMCs. These TCRs come from a human donor in good health (CMV status not recorded). Some clones in this sample may be carry-over from other donors' samples.

The sample holds many counts of this clonotype. The chain has TRBV28 and TRBJ1-5; D unclear. V shed 8 bases and J shed 1 base, with 18 bases lying between them. CDR1 and CDR2 from the germline V gene are MDHEN and SYDVKM. This CDR3 contains 16 residues. CDR3 protein: CASGPGRPISNQPQHF. DNA of the CDR3: TGTGCCAGCGGGCCGGGCCGTCCTATCAGCAATCAGCCCCAGCATTTT. The variable domain in full, with the rest retrieved from reference TRBV28 and TRBJ1-5, is DVKVTQSSRYLVKRTGEKVFLECVQDMDHENMFWYRQDPGLGLRLIYFSYDVKMKEKGDIPEGYSVSREKKERFSLILESASTNQTSMYLCASGPGRPISNQPQHFGDGTRLSIL.

This clonotype was picked up a small number of times. CDR3 sequence: CAISENDRASNQPQHF. The CDR3 DNA reads TGTGCCATCAGTGAGAACGACAGGGCTAGCAATCAGCCCCAGCATTTT. V and J are TRBV10-3 and TRBJ1-5; 7 nucleotides line up with TRBD1. This CDR3 is built from 16 residues. J lost 0 bases, V lost 2 bases, and 4 bases had no gene match. From germline, CDR1 is ENHRY and CDR2 SYGVKD.